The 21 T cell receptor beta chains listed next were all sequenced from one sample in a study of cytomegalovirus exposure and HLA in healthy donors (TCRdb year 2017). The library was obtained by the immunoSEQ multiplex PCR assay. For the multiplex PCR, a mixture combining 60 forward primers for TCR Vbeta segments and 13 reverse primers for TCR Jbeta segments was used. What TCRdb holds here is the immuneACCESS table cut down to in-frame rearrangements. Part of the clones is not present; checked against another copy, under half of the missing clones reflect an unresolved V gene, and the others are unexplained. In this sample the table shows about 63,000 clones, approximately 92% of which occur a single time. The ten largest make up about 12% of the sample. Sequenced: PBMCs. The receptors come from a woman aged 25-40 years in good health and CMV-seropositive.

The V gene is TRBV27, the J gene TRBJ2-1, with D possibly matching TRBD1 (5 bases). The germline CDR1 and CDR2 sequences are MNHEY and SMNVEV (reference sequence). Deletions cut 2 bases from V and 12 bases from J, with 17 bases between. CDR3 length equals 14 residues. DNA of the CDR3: TGTGCCAGCAGTTTAAGCCCCAGGGTACAAACGCAGTTCTTC. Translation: CASSLSPRVQTQFF.

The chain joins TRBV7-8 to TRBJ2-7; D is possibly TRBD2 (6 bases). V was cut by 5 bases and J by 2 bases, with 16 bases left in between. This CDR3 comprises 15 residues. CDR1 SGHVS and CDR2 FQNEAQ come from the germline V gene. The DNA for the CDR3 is TGTGCCAGCAGCCTCCGAACTAGCCGCCCCTACGAGCAGTACTTC. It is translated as CASSLRTSRPYEQYF.

CDR3 residues: CASRRGGTGNQETQYF. DNA for the CDR3: TGTGCCAGCAGGCGGGGTGGGACAGGGAACCAAGAGACCCAGTACTTC. V is TRBV7-6 and J is TRBJ2-5, with TRBD1 matching 9 bases. The CDR3 contains 16 residues. V shed 6 bases, J shed 0 bases, and the junction held 8 bases outside the gene matches. Germline CDR1 reads SGHVS; CDR2 reads FNYEAQ.

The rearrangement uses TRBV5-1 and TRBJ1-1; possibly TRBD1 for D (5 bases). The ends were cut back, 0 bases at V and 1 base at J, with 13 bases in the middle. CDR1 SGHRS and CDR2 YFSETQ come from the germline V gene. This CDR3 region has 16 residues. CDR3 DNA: TGCGCCAGCAGCTTGGCCGGGCCAGGGCAGAACACTGAAGCTTTCTTT. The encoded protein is CASSLAGPGQNTEAFF.

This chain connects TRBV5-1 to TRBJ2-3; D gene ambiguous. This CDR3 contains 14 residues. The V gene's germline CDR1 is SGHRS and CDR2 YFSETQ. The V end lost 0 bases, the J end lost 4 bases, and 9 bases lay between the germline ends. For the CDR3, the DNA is TGCGCCAGCAGCTTGGAGCCCCGGGCAGATACGCAGTATTTT. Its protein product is CASSLEPRADTQYF.

The CDR3 here is CASSLGQTTNEKLFF. In DNA, the CDR3 is TGTGCCAGCAGCTTGGGACAGACAACTAATGAAAAACTGTTTTTT. The gene calls are TRBV7-6 and TRBJ1-4, with 7 positions matching TRBD1. CDR3 length: 15 residues. Germline CDR1 and CDR2: SGHVS and FNYEAQ. The V and J ends lost 3 bases and 0 bases, in that order; junction bases with no gene match: 1.

CDR3 sequence: CASSLREVYEQFF. CDR3 DNA: TGTGCCAGCAGCTTGCGGGAGGTTTACGAGCAGTTCTTC. The chain joins TRBV11-2 to TRBJ2-1; 8 nucleotides match TRBD2. The germline gives CDR1 SGHAT, CDR2 FQNNGV. The CDR3 contains 13 residues. V was pared by 3 bases and J by 10 bases, with 5 bases of the junction left unmatched. The variable domain in full, completed from reference TRBV11-2 and TRBJ2-1, reads EAGVAQSPRYKIIEKRQSVAFWCNPISGHATLYWYQQILGQGPKLLIQFQNNGVVDDSQLPKDRFSAERLKGVDSTLKIQPAKLEDSAVYLCASSLREVYEQFFGPGTRLTVL.

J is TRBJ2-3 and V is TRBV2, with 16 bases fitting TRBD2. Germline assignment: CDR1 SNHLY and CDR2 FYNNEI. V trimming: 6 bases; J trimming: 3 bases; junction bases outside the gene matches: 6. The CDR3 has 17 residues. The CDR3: CASRPLGLAGGTDTQYF. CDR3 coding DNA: TGTGCCAGCAGACCCTTGGGACTAGCGGGAGGGACAGATACGCAGTATTTT.

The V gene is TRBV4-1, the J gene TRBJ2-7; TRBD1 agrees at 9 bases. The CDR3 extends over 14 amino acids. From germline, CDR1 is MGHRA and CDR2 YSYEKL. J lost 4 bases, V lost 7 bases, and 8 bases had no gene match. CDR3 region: CASTVDRGNYEQYF. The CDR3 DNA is TGCGCCAGCACGGTCGACAGGGGGAATTACGAGCAGTACTTC.

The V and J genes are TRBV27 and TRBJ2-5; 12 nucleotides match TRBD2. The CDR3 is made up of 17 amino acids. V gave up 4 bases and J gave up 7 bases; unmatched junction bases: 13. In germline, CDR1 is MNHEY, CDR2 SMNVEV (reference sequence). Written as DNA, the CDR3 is TGTGCCAGCAGTTCGCTCTTCGACCTAGCGGGAGGGGGGACCCAGTACTTC. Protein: CASSSLFDLAGGGTQYF.

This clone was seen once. This CDR3 reads CATKVGVGDTEAFF. The DNA for the CDR3 is TGTGCCACCAAAGTAGGGGTTGGGGACACTGAAGCTTTCTTT. The chain uses TRBV19 and TRBJ1-1; TRBD1 is a possible D gene (5 bases). The CDR3 totals 14 residues. CDR1 LNHDA and CDR2 SQIVND come from the germline V gene (reference sequence). V gave up 10 bases and J gave up 3 bases, with 18 bases separating them.

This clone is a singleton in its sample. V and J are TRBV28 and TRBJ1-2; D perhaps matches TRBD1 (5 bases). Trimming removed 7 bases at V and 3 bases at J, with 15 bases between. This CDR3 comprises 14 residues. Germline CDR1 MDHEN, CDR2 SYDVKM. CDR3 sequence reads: CASTLTQGYYGYTF. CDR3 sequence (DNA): TGTGCCAGCACCCTCACCCAGGGCTACTATGGCTACACCTTC.

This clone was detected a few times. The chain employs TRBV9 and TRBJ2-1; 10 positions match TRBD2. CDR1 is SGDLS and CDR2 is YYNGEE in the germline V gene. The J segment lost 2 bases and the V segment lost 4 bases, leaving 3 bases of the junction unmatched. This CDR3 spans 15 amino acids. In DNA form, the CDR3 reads TGTGCCAGCAGCATGACTAGCGGGCCCTACAATGAGCAGTTCTTC. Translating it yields CASSMTSGPYNEQFF.

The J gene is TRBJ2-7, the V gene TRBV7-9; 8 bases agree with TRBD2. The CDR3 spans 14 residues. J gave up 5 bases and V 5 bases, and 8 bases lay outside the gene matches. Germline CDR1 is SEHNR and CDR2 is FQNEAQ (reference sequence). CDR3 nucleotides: TGTGCCAGCAGCGAAGCGGGAGCGATGAACGAGCAGTACTTC. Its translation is CASSEAGAMNEQYF.

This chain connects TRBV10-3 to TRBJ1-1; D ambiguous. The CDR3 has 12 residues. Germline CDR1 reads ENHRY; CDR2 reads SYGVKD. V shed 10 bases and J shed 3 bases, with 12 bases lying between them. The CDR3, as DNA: TGTGCCACCCGAGGCTTGGACACTGAAGCTTTCTTT. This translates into CATRGLDTEAFF.

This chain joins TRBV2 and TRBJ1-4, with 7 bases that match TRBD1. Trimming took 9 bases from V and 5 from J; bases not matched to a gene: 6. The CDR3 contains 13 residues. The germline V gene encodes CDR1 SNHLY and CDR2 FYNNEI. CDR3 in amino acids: CASSGQRNEKLFF. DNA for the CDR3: TGTGCCAGTTCGGGACAGCGGAATGAAAAACTGTTTTTT.

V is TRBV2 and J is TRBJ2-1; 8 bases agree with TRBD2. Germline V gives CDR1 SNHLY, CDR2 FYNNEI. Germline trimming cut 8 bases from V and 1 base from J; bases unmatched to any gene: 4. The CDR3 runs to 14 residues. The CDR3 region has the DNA TGTGCCAGCCGGGGACTAGGATCCTACAATGAGCAGTTCTTC. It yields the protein CASRGLGSYNEQFF.

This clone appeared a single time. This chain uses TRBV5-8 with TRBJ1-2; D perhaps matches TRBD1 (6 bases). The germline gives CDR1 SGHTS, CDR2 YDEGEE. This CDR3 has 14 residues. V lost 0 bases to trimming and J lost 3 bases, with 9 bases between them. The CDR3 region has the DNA TGTGCCAGCAGCTTGGTCAGGGGAGACTATGGCTACACCTTC. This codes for CASSLVRGDYGYTF.

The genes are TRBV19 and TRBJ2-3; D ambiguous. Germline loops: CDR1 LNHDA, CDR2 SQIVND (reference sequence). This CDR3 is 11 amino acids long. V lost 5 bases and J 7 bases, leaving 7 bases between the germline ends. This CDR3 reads CASSEQHTQYF. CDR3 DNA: TGTGCCAGTAGTGAACAGCATACGCAGTATTTT. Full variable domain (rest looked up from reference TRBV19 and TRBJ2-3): DGGITQSPKYLFRKEGQNVTLSCEQNLNHDAMYWYRQDPGQGLRLIYYSQIVNDFQKGDIAEGYSVSREKKESFPLTVTSAQKNPTAFYLCASSEQHTQYFGPGTRLTVL.

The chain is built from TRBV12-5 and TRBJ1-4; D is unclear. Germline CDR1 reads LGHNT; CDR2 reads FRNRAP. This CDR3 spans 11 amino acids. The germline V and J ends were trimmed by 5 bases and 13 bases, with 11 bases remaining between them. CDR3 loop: CASGHPWALFF. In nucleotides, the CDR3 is TGTGCTAGTGGTCACCCGTGGGCACTGTTTTTT. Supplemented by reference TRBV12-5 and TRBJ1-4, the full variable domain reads DARVTQTPRHKVTEMGQEVTMRCQPILGHNTVFWYRQTMMQGLELLAYFRNRAPLDDSGMPKDRFSAEMPDATLATLKIQPSEPRDSAVYFCASGHPWALFFGSGTQLSVL.

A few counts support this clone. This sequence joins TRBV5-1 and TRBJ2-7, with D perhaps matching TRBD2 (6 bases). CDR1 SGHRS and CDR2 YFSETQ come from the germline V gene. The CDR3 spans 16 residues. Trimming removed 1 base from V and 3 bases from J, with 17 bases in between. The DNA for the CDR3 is TGCGCCAGCAGCTTGCCCCGTGTCGGGAGCAACTACGAGCAGTACTTC. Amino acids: CASSLPRVGSNYEQYF.